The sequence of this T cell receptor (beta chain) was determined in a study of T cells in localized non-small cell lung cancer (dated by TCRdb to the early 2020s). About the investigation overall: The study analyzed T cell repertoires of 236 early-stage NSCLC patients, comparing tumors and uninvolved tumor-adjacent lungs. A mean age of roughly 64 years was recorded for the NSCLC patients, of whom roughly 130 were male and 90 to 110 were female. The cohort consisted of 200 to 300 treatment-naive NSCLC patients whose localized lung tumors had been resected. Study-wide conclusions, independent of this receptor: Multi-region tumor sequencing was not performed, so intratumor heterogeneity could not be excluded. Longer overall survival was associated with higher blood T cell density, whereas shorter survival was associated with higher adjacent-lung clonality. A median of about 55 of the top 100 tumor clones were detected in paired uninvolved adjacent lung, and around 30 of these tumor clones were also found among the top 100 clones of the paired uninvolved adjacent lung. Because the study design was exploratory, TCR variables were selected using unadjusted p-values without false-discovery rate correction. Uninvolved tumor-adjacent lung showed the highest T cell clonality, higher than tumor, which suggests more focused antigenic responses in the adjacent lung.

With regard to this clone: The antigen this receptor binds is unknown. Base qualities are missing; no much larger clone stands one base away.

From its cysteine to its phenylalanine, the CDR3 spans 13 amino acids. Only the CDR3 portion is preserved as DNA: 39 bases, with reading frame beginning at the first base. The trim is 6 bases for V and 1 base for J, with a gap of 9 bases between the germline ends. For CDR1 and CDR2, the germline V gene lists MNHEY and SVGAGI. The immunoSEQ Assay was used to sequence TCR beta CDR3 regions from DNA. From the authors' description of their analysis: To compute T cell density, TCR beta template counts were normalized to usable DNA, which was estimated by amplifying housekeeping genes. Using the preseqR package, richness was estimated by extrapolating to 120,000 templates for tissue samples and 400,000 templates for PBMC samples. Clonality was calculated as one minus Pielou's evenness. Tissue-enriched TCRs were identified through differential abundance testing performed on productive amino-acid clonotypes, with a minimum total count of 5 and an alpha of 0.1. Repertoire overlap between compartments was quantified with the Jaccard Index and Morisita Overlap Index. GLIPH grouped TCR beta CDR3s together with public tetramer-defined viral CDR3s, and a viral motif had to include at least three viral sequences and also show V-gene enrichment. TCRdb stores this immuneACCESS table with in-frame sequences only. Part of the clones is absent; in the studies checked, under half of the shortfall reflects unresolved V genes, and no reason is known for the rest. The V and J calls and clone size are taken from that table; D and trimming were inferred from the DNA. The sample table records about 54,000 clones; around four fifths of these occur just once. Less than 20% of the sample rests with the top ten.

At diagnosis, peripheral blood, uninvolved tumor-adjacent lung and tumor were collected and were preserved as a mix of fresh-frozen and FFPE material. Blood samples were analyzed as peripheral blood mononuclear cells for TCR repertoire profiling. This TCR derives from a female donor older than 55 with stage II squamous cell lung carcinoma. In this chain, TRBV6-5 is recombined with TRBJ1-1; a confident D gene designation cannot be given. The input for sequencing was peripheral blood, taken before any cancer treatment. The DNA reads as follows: TGTGCCAGCAGGCCGACACAGAACACTGAAGCTTTCTTT. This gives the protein CASRPTQNTEAFF.